This TCR beta chain was obtained from a study of beta chain features in type 1 diabetes. Points from the study as a whole: Type 1 diabetes patients had TCRB CDR3s that were shorter (moderately but significantly so) in all four CD4+ subsets.

The CDR3 has 14 residues. V shed 9 bases and J 3 bases; nucleotides not matched to a gene: 6. Germline loops: CDR1 LNHDA, CDR2 SQIVND (reference sequence). This clone was seen a handful of times. What it binds is unknown. TCRB transcripts that were expressed got sequenced, as all of the isolated RNA had been reverse transcribed. Only in-frame clones appear in the TCRdb table, and some are missing; sequencing was by immunoSEQ multiplex PCR. Among some 700,000 clones listed, about an eighth were seen once. The chain combines TRBV19 with TRBJ1-5, with 9 positions matching TRBD1. This sequence was found in a man aged 18 to 35 with type 1 diabetes. The sequenced material came from naive CD4+ T cells from blood. DNA of the CDR3: TGTGCCAGCAACGACAGGGGGGTCAATCAGCCCCAGCATTTT. This gives the protein CASNDRGVNQPQHF.